The following is a T cell receptor (beta chain) sequence with its context. Its cognate antigen has yet to be identified. No base-level quality is on record; no much larger clone is a single base apart. This entry belongs to a study of technical replicates of blood from a handful of donors (dated by TCRdb to between 2016 and 2019). Libraries came from the immunoSEQ multiplex PCR assay. TCRdb retrieved this table from immuneACCESS and kept in-frame rearrangements only. Not all clones are present; in checked studies, unresolved V genes account for under half, and no reason is known for the remainder. The sample profile shows approximately 59,000 clones; roughly 95% of them were found once. The top ten constitute about 3% of the sample. Spanning cysteine to phenylalanine, the CDR3 consists of 15 amino acids. Left in the record is the CDR3 DNA by itself, 45 bases read in frame from the first base. V is pruned by 0 bases and J by 7 bases, leaving 5 bases of the junction without a gene match. The germline V gene gives CDR1 as KGHSH and CDR2 as LQKENI.

Recombination linked TRBV18 to TRBJ1-2, with 10 junctional bases fitting TRBD1. Sequencing used PBMCs. This sequence originates from a human donor in good health. Some clones in this sample may be carry-over from other donors' samples. The DNA sequence is TGTGCCAGCTCACCACCGGGACAGGGGAGGGGTGGCTACACCTTC. Translation gives CASSPPGQGRGGYTF.